This is a list of T cell receptor beta chains from one sample in a study of blood T cell repertoires in COVID-19. Produced via immunoSEQ multiplex PCR; TCRdb's table is partial and in-frame only. The repertoire has 80,000 to 95,000 clones, about 82% of them found once; the top ten carry approximately 21%. The sample taken for sequencing was peripheral blood. The receptors derive from a woman aged 80 or older in a cohort sampled during active or convalescent COVID-19. Both conserved end residues are part of each CDR3. Fields, in order: clone size, V gene, D gene, J gene, CDR3 length, CDR3 protein, CDR3 DNA. D genes are given only for firm matches. Part of the rows lack a size; the others show once, few, many or a class for expanded clones.

>.|TRBV28|.|TRBJ2-1|14
CASSFTGSYNEQFF
TGTGCCAGCAGTTTTACAGGGTCCTACAATGAGCAGTTCTTC
>.|TRBV7-9|TRBD2|TRBJ2-1|15
CASSLGAGVGNEQFF
TGTGCCAGCAGCTTAGGTGCGGGAGTCGGGAATGAGCAGTTCTTC
>.|TRBV7-6|TRBD2|TRBJ2-5|17
CASSLDLLAGGLETQYF
TGTGCCAGCAGCTTAGATTTATTAGCGGGAGGGCTAGAGACCCAGTACTTC
>.|TRBV30|.|TRBJ1-1|13
CAWRDGMNTEAFF
TGTGCCTGGAGGGACGGGATGAACACTGAAGCTTTCTTT
>.|TRBV5-1|TRBD1|TRBJ1-4|14
CASSLRTGEGKLFF
TGCGCCAGCAGCCTCAGGACAGGGGAGGGAAAACTGTTTTTT
>.|TRBV29-1|.|TRBJ2-3|12
CSVRQNTDTQYF
TGCAGCGTTCGACAGAACACAGATACGCAGTATTTT
>.|TRBV6-5|.|TRBJ1-5|15
CASSEVNYPPQPQHF
TGTGCCAGCAGCGAGGTCAACTACCCTCCTCAGCCCCAGCATTTT
>.|TRBV19|TRBD1|TRBJ2-7|11
CASGTVNEQYF
TGTGCCAGCGGGACAGTAAACGAGCAGTACTTC
>.|TRBV28|.|TRBJ2-7|15
CASSLSTLGAYEQYF
TGTGCCAGCAGTTTATCTACACTAGGTGCCTACGAGCAGTACTTC
>.|TRBV27|.|TRBJ2-1|11
CASSFLDEQFF
TGTGCCAGCAGTTTCCTCGATGAGCAGTTCTTC
>.|TRBV28|.|TRBJ2-7|14
CASSLGGTTGEQYF
TGTGCCAGCAGTTTGGGCGGGACCACTGGCGAGCAGTACTTC
>few|TRBV10-2|.|TRBJ1-1|15
CASSVRTAMNTEAFF
TGCGCCAGCAGTGTTCGGACAGCCATGAACACTGAAGCTTTCTTT
>.|TRBV12-5|TRBD1|TRBJ1-2|17
CASGLATTDRGLYGYTF
TGTGCTAGTGGTTTGGCCACCACGGACAGGGGACTCTATGGCTACACCTTC
>.|TRBV21-1|.|TRBJ1-1|15
CASSKDRGPSTEAFF
TGTGCCAGCAGCAAAGACAGGGGGCCGAGCACTGAAGCTTTCTTT
>.|TRBV5-1|TRBD1|TRBJ2-2|17
CASSLGTGGVNTGELFF
TGCGCCAGCAGCTTGGGGACAGGGGGCGTGAACACCGGGGAGCTGTTTTTT
>.|TRBV27|.|TRBJ1-4|16
CASSPVPGATNEKLFF
TGTGCCAGCAGTCCCGTTCCCGGGGCAACTAATGAAAAACTGTTTTTT
>.|TRBV19|TRBD1|TRBJ1-6|17
CASSIDGTGVYNSPLHF
TGTGCCAGTAGTATAGATGGGACAGGCGTCTATAATTCACCCCTCCACTTT
>.|TRBV9|TRBD1|TRBJ2-3|15
CASTGTGDMTDTQYF
TGTGCCAGCACAGGGACAGGGGACATGACAGATACGCAGTATTTT
>.|TRBV27|.|TRBJ1-2|15
CASTSPRQDFYGYTF
TGTGCCAGCACTTCCCCTAGACAGGATTTCTATGGCTACACCTTC
>.|TRBV13|.|TRBJ1-2|15
CASSSRPPVNYGYTF
TGTGCCAGCAGCTCCCGCCCACCAGTGAACTATGGCTACACCTTC
>.|TRBV9|.|TRBJ2-3|13
CASSSYSTDTQYF
TGTGCCAGCAGCTCCTACAGCACAGATACGCAGTATTTT
>.|TRBV24-1|TRBD1|TRBJ2-5|18
CATSDPRGTGSWQETQYF
TGTGCCACCAGTGATCCCCGGGGGACAGGGAGTTGGCAAGAGACCCAGTACTTC
>.|TRBV11-3|.|TRBJ2-5|14
CASSFEGKQETQYF
TGTGCCAGCAGCTTCGAGGGAAAACAAGAGACCCAGTACTTC
>.|TRBV5-4|TRBD2|TRBJ2-7|16
CASSFSASGSIYEQYF
TGTGCCAGCAGCTTCTCGGCTAGCGGGAGTATATACGAGCAGTACTTC
>.|TRBV24-1|.|TRBJ1-2|11
CATGTPYGYTF
TGTGCCACCGGGACACCTTATGGCTACACCTTC
>once|TRBV18|TRBD2|TRBJ2-7|15
CASSIGTSGNYEQYF
TGTGCCAGCTCAATAGGGACTAGCGGGAACTACGAGCAGTACTTC
>.|TRBV6-1|.|TRBJ1-5|14
CASSEWLGDQPQHF
TGTGCCAGCAGTGAGTGGCTCGGGGATCAGCCCCAGCATTTT
>.|TRBV7-2|.|TRBJ1-1|13
CASSLLITSEAFF
TGTGCCAGCAGCTTACTGATTACATCTGAAGCTTTCTTT
>.|TRBV7-6|.|TRBJ1-4|11
CASGTLGKLFF
TGTGCCAGCGGGACATTAGGAAAACTGTTTTTT
>.|TRBV2|TRBD2|TRBJ2-2|18
CASSGLRAGGSNTGELFF
TGTGCCAGCAGTGGCCTTAGAGCGGGAGGATCGAACACCGGGGAGCTGTTTTTT
>.|TRBV28|.|TRBJ1-2|13
CASSPRQGGGYTF
TGTGCCAGCAGTCCCCGGCAGGGCGGTGGCTACACCTTC
>.|TRBV5-5|.|TRBJ1-3|15
CASSLDSGSGNTIYF
TGTGCCAGCAGCTTGGACTCGGGTTCGGGAAACACCATATATTTT